This T cell receptor beta chain was sequenced during a study of cytomegalovirus exposure and HLA in healthy donors. Donors in the study were healthy people who gave bone marrow. Note on this clone: The antigen remains undetermined.

Germline CDR1 is SGHTA and CDR2 is FQGNSA. The CDR3 runs 13 residues. V lost 0 bases, J lost 4 bases, and 6 bases lay in between. Study-level points and caveats: Later analysis placed DRB1 highest and HLA-C lowest in TCR association rates, which differed by HLA locus. Some 150 TCR beta chains were listed as cytomegalovirus-associated. Certain indistinguishable V segments, among them TRBV6-2 and TRBV6-3, were excluded.

PCR employed 60 Vbeta and 13 Jbeta primers. Data came from immunoSEQ multiplex PCR; TCRdb stores just in-frame clones and leaves some out. The top ten clones hold less than 2% of a sample with about 180,000 clones, over 80% of them seen once. Input material: PBMCs. The origin of this receptor is a man in his forties in good health and CMV-seronegative. This chain uses TRBV7-2 with TRBJ1-1; D is undetermined. The CDR3 sequence: CASSLAIGTEAFF. The CDR3 region has the DNA TGTGCCAGCAGCTTAGCTATCGGCACTGAAGCTTTCTTT.